The 27 T cell receptor beta chains reported below all come from one sample, sequenced in a study of blood T cell repertoires in COVID-19. This table comes from immunoSEQ multiplex PCR, and its TCRdb copy is limited to in-frame clones, with some not included. The sample gives about 390,000 clones, around 87% of which show up once; about 2.5% is in the top ten. The specimen sequenced was peripheral blood. The receptors shown here come from a woman in her sixties with COVID-19, enrolled during active disease.

CDR3 sequence reads: CASSPGLGQGRGLNYGYTF. Written as DNA, the CDR3 is TGTGCCAGCAGCCCGGGGCTCGGACAGGGGCGAGGGCTTAACTATGGCTACACCTTC. J is TRBJ1-2 and V is TRBV3-1 (or the pseudogene TRBV3-2), with 9 positions matching TRBD1. Unmatched junction bases numbered 16, after V lost 4 bases and J lost 1 base. The CDR3 covers 19 residues. From germline, CDR1 is LGHDT and CDR2 YNNKEL (reference sequence).

The chain is built from TRBV9 and TRBJ1-1; 9 bases are a match to TRBD1. CDR1 and CDR2 from the germline V gene are SGDLS and YYNGEE. V lost 2 bases and J lost 8; bases outside the gene matches: 1. The CDR3 sequence is 12 residues long. CDR3 residues: CASSVGQGEAFF. CDR3 bases: TGTGCCAGCAGCGTGGGACAGGGAGAAGCTTTCTTT.

This clone has just one count. V usage is TRBV27 and J usage is TRBJ2-1; a possible D gene is TRBD1 (6 bases). Germline CDR1 MNHEY, CDR2 SMNVEV (reference sequence). The V gene lost 7 bases and the J gene lost 2 bases, with 15 bases spanning the gap. The CDR3 consists of 15 residues. CDR3 coding DNA: TGTGCCAGCACCAAGGACAGTAATCCCTACAATGAGCAGTTCTTC. It encodes CASTKDSNPYNEQFF.

The CDR3 DNA is TGTGCCAGCAGCCGCATCGAGGGCCATGAGCAGTTCTTC. Encoded protein: CASSRIEGHEQFF. The genes are TRBV12-3 or TRBV12-4 and TRBJ2-1; tentative D call: TRBD2 (5 bases). V gave up 6 bases and J gave up 8 bases, with 14 bases separating them. There are 13 residues in the CDR3.

This chain links TRBV19 with TRBJ2-7, with TRBD2 identical over 9 bases. Germline values: CDR1 LNHDA, CDR2 SQIVND (reference sequence). There are 14 residues in the CDR3. J lost 9 bases, V lost 9 bases, and 15 bases had no gene match. Written as DNA, the CDR3 is TGTGCCAGCACCCCAGCGGGGGGCCACGAGGGGCAGTACTTC. Translation: CASTPAGGHEGQYF.

This chain links TRBV24-1 with TRBJ1-2; TRBD1 matches 9 bases. With V trimmed by 9 bases and J by 8 bases, 15 bases remained unmatched. Germline V CDR1 and CDR2: KGHDR, SFDVKD. CDR3 size: 15 residues. CDR3 loop: CATPGTGSERRGYTF. The CDR3 nucleotides read TGTGCCACCCCCGGGACAGGGTCGGAAAGGCGAGGCTACACCTTC.

V and J are TRBV29-1 and TRBJ2-1; D not certain. V shed 2 bases and J shed 5 bases, with 4 bases lying between them. This CDR3 comprises 11 residues. The V gene's germline CDR1 is SQVTM and CDR2 ANQGSEA. The CDR3 coding sequence is TGCAGCGTTGAATCCGACAATGAGCAGTTCTTC. Translated: CSVESDNEQFF.

This CDR3 is CASSIDLAGSYTF. CDR3 in DNA: TGTGCCAGTAGTATAGATTTGGCAGGGAGCTACACCTTC. The V and J genes are TRBV19 and TRBJ1-2; TRBD1 is a possible D gene (5 bases). This CDR3 spans 13 amino acids. Germline V gives CDR1 LNHDA, CDR2 SQIVND (reference sequence). V lost 0 bases, J lost 9 bases, and 11 bases lay in between.

The chain joins TRBV9 to TRBJ2-1; 7 bases are shared with TRBD1. Trimming removed 2 bases from V and 1 base from J; junction bases left unmatched: 6. Germline CDR1 and CDR2: SGDLS and YYNGEE. The CDR3 sequence is 16 residues long. The CDR3 DNA follows: TGTGCCAGCAGCGTCCGGACAGGTTTATCCTACAATGAGCAGTTCTTC. Translated, it gives CASSVRTGLSYNEQFF.

This chain connects TRBV5-5 to TRBJ1-5, with D possibly TRBD1 on 5 matching bases. V lost 0 bases and J lost 6, with 19 bases in between. The CDR3 spans 17 residues. Germline CDR1 and CDR2: SGHKS and YYEKEE (reference sequence). This chain's CDR3 is CASSLDGYPGRGQPQHF. The CDR3 DNA sequence: TGTGCCAGCAGCTTGGATGGGTACCCAGGGCGTGGTCAGCCCCAGCATTTT. The full variable domain, with the rest looked up from reference TRBV5-5 and TRBJ1-5, is DAGVTQSPTHLIKTRGQQVTLRCSPISGHKSVSWYQQVLGQGPQFIFQYYEKEERGRGNFPDRFSARQFPNYSSELNVNALLLGDSALYLCASSLDGYPGRGQPQHFGDGTRLSIL.

The chain has TRBV5-4 and TRBJ2-5, with 7 bases matching TRBD2. Trimming cost V 4 bases and J 5 bases; bases outside gene matches: 5. Germline CDR1 and CDR2: SGHNT and YYREEE (reference sequence). This CDR3 is built from 13 residues. CDR3 sequence (DNA): TGTGCCAGCAGCCAGACTAGCTCGGAGACCCAGTACTTC. Protein product: CASSQTSSETQYF.

V usage is TRBV28 and J usage is TRBJ1-1, with 8 bases aligning to TRBD1. Germline V gene sequence: CDR1 MDHEN, CDR2 SYDVKM. This CDR3 is built from 14 residues. V dropped 8 bases and J dropped 4; count of bases not matched to a gene: 9. The CDR3 DNA follows: TGTGCCAGCGACACTCCCGGACAGGGCACTGAAGCTTTCTTT. Translation gives CASDTPGQGTEAFF.

The V call is TRBV5-5, the J call TRBJ1-6, with TRBD1 identical over 11 bases. V lost 3 bases and J lost 6; bases outside the gene matches: 2. Germline loops: CDR1 SGHKS, CDR2 YYEKEE (reference sequence). CDR3 length equals 15 residues. The CDR3 spells CASSWTGGPNSPLHF. In nucleotides, the CDR3 is TGTGCCAGCAGCTGGACAGGGGGCCCTAATTCACCCCTCCACTTT.

The chain links TRBV6-5 to TRBJ1-1; D gene uncertain. The CDR3 length is 15 residues. V was clipped by 8 bases and J by 1 base, with 17 bases between them. Per the germline V gene, CDR1 is MNHEY and CDR2 is SVGAGI. CDR3 in amino acids: CASSRSGMGNTEAFF. The CDR3 DNA sequence: TGTGCCAGCTCTAGGTCGGGGATGGGGAACACTGAAGCTTTCTTT.

CDR3 sequence: CASSVERPSGNTIYF. The CDR3 DNA reads as TGTGCCAGCAGCGTAGAGCGTCCCAGTGGAAACACCATATATTTT. This rearrangement joins TRBV9 to TRBJ1-3, with unresolved D. This CDR3 has 15 residues. Trimming removed 0 bases from V and 3 bases from J, with 10 bases in between. CDR1 SGDLS and CDR2 YYNGEE come from the germline V gene.

The CDR3 DNA is TGTGCCAGCAGCCAGCGGGACCCTAGGACCGGGGAGCTGTTTTTT. Translation: CASSQRDPRTGELFF. V and J are TRBV3-1 (or the pseudogene TRBV3-2) and TRBJ2-2; D is possibly TRBD2 (6 bases). The CDR3 extends over 15 amino acids. V was pared by 3 bases and J by 5 bases, with 13 bases between. The germline V gene encodes CDR1 LGHDT and CDR2 YNNKEL (reference sequence).

This chain connects TRBV7-2 to TRBJ2-3; 12 positions match TRBD2. CDR1 is SGHTA and CDR2 is FQGNSA in the germline V gene. The CDR3 runs 15 residues. V shed 5 bases, J shed 6 bases, and the junction held 6 bases outside the gene matches. Written as DNA, the CDR3 is TGTGCCAGCAGCCTCCTAGCGGGGGGGGGTGATACGCAGTATTTT. Amino acids: CASSLLAGGGDTQYF.

The chain combines TRBV20-1 with TRBJ2-3; unclear D gene. CDR1 is DFQATT and CDR2 is SNEGSKA in the germline V gene (reference sequence). V gave up 3 bases and J gave up 7 bases, with 14 bases separating them. This CDR3 contains 13 residues. The CDR3 nucleotides are TGCAGTGCTAGTAGTCCACTCATCCATACGCAGTATTTT. Residues: CSASSPLIHTQYF.

The chain has TRBV12-5 and TRBJ2-7; possibly TRBD2 for D (5 bases). Deletions cut 6 bases from V and 6 bases from J, with 12 bases between. This CDR3 has 12 residues. The V gene's germline CDR1 is LGHNT and CDR2 FRNRAP. The CDR3 loop is CASGDVTSEQYF. DNA for the CDR3: TGTGCTAGTGGAGACGTAACTAGCGAGCAGTACTTC.

This clone was recorded only once. The V gene is TRBV3-1 (or the pseudogene TRBV3-2), the J gene TRBJ1-4; D gene ambiguous. Between the trimmed V and J ends, which lost 4 bases and 9 bases, there was a span of 12 bases. Germline CDR1 is LGHDT and CDR2 is YNNKEL (reference sequence). The CDR3 totals 13 residues. The CDR3 DNA reads TGTGCCAGCAGCCTACATCAAAGTCAAAAACTGTTTTTT. Translation: CASSLHQSQKLFF.

The chain employs TRBV5-6 and TRBJ1-5, with unresolved D. The CDR3 extends over 14 amino acids. The V gene lost 2 bases and the J gene lost 3 bases, with 9 bases spanning the gap. The germline V gene has CDR1 SGHDT and CDR2 YYEEEE. The CDR3 loop is CASSFASDNQPQHF. CDR3 in DNA: TGTGCCAGCAGCTTTGCTAGCGACAATCAGCCCCAGCATTTT.

V gene TRBV11-2 combines with J gene TRBJ2-5, with D possibly being TRBD2 (6 bases). Germline CDR1 is SGHAT and CDR2 is FQNNGV. The V and J ends lost 5 bases and 1 base respectively, with 14 bases between them. The CDR3 spans 15 residues. The DNA of the CDR3 is TGTGCCAGCAGCCCACATCGGGGGTCCCAAGAGACCCAGTACTTC. This gives the protein CASSPHRGSQETQYF.

In regard to this clone: This sample includes further DNA sequences coding for the same CDR3. The V gene is TRBV18, the J gene TRBJ2-1; the D is unclear. The CDR3 is 13 residues long. V dropped 2 bases and J dropped 5 bases, with 7 bases sitting between them. Germline V gives CDR1 KGHSH, CDR2 LQKENI. The CDR3 DNA reads TGTGCCAGCTCACCAGGCCAGAACAATGAGCAGTTCTTC. This gives the protein CASSPGQNNEQFF.

This clone was found a few times. V gene TRBV6-5 combines with J gene TRBJ1-2; D is ambiguous. The CDR3 covers 13 residues. V was pared by 3 bases and J by 3 bases, with 8 bases between. Germline CDR1 reads MNHEY; CDR2 reads SVGAGI. For the CDR3, the DNA is TGTGCCAGCAGTTATGACGGGTACTATGGCTACACCTTC. This translates into CASSYDGYYGYTF.

DNA of the CDR3: TGTGCCAGCATTCTCGGGTTAAAGAACACTGAAGCTTTCTTT. Translated, it gives CASILGLKNTEAFF. This chain connects TRBV21-1 to TRBJ1-1. TRBV21-1 is labeled a pseudogene. This CDR3 has 14 amino acids.

The genes are TRBV19 and TRBJ1-2, with 7 bases matching TRBD1. After removal of 6 bases from V and 4 bases from J, the junction contained 8 bases not matched to a gene. Germline lookup yields CDR1 LNHDA and CDR2 SQIVND (reference sequence). The CDR3 length is 14 residues. The CDR3 coding sequence is TGTGCCAGTAGCGTCGGGACAGCCCTCTATGGCTACACCTTC. Amino acids: CASSVGTALYGYTF. Supplemented by reference TRBV19 and TRBJ1-2, the full variable domain reads DGGITQSPKYLFRKEGQNVTLSCEQNLNHDAMYWYRQDPGQGLRLIYYSQIVNDFQKGDIAEGYSVSREKKESFPLTVTSAQKNPTAFYLCASSVGTALYGYTFGSGTRLTVV.

CDR3 amino acids: CASSQAQVKQFF. CDR3 nucleotide sequence: TGTGCCAGCAGCCAAGCACAGGTCAAGCAGTTCTTC. The V call is TRBV3-1 (or the pseudogene TRBV3-2), the J call TRBJ2-1; perhaps TRBD1 as D (5 bases). V was cut by 1 base and J by 11 bases, with 9 bases left in between. There are 12 residues in the CDR3. The V gene's germline CDR1 is LGHDT and CDR2 YNNKEL (reference sequence).